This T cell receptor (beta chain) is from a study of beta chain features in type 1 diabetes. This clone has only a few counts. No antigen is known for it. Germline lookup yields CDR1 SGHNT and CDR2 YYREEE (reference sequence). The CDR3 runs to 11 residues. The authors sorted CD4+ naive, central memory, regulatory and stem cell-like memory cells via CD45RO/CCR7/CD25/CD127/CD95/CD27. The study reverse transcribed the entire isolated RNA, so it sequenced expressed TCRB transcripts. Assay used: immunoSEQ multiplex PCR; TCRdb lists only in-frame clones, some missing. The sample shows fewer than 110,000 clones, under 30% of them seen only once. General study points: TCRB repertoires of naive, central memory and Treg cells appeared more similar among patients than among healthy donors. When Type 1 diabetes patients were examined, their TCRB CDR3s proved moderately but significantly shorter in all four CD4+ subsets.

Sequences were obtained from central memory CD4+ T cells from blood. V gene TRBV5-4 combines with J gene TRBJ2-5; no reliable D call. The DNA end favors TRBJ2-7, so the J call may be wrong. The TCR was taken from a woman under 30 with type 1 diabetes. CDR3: CASSLTYEQYF. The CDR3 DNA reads TGTGCCAGCAGCTTAACCTACGAGCAGTACTTC.